The clone carrying this TCR beta chain was seen a few times. Its antigen is still unknown. Amplified TCR beta CDR3 regions derived from RNA transcripts. First-round RT-PCR with HTBI primers amplified the TCR CDR3 region. TCRdb independently ran MiXCR on the multiplex PCR reads; one entry per CDR3 protein. The table records 350,000 to 400,000 distinct CDR3 sequences, 14% of them present only once. For the diagnoses, clinical symptoms, serum thyroxine and TRAb, thyroid ultrasound and orbital computed tomography were used. PBMCs were obtained from approximately 10 ml fresh peripheral blood. The CDR3 totals 16 residues. The germline gives CDR1 MNHEY, CDR2 SVGEGT. V was cut by 2 bases and J by 6 bases, with 16 bases left in between. This record belongs to a study of T cells in Graves' hyperthyroidism and ophthalmopathy. Study-wide findings and caveats: Blood also showed most of the thyroid clonotypes that were expanded above 0.001.

Sample: blood. The chain employs TRBV6-2 or TRBV6-3 and TRBJ1-4; a possible D gene is TRBD1 (6 bases). The TCR was taken from a woman aged 55 to 70 with Graves' hyperthyroidism. DNA for the CDR3: TGTGCCAGCAGTTACCATACAGGGAGAGGAGATGAAAAACTGTTTTTT. It specifies CASSYHTGRGDEKLFF.